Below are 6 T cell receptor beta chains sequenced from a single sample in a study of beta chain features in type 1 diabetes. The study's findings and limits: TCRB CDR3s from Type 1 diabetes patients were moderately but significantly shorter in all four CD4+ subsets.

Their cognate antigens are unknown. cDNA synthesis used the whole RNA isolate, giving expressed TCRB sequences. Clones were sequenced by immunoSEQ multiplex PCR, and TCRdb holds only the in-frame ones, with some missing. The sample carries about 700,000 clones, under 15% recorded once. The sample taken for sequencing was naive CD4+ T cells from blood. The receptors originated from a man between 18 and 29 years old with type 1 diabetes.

In DNA form, the CDR3 reads TGCGCCAGCAGCCAAACCCTACGGACTAGCGGGGGTTCAGATACGCAGTATTTT. Its protein product is CASSQTLRTSGGSDTQYF. The rearrangement links TRBV4-1 to TRBJ2-3; 13 bases align to TRBD2. CDR1 is MGHRA, CDR2 YSYEKL, per germline. Trimming took 2 bases from V and 4 from J; bases not matched to a gene: 9. This CDR3 has 18 residues.

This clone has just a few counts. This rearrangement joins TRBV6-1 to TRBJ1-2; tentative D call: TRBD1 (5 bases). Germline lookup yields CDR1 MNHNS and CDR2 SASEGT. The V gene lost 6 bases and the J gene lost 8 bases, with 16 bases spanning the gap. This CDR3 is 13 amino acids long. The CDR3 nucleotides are TGTGCCAGCAGGGATGATACAGGAGGAGGCTACACCTTC. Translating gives CASRDDTGGGYTF.

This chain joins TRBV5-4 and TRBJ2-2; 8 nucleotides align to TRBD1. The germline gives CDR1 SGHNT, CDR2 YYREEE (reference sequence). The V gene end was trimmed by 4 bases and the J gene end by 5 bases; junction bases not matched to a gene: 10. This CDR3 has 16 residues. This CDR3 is CASSPGQGVATGELFF. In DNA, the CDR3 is TGTGCCAGCAGCCCCGGACAGGGAGTGGCGACCGGGGAGCTGTTTTTT. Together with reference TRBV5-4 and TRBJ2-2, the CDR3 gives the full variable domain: ETGVTQSPTHLIKTRGQQVTLRCSSQSGHNTVSWYQQALGQGPQFIFQYYREEENGRGNFPPRFSGLQFPNYSSELNVNALELDDSALYLCASSPGQGVATGELFFGEGSRLTVL.

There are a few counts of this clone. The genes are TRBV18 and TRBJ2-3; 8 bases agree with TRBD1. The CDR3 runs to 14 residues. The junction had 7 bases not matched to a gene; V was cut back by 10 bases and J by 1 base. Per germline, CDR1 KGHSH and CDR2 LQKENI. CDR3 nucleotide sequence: TGTGCCACCGCGGACAGGGTTGGCACAGATACGCAGTATTTT. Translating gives CATADRVGTDTQYF.

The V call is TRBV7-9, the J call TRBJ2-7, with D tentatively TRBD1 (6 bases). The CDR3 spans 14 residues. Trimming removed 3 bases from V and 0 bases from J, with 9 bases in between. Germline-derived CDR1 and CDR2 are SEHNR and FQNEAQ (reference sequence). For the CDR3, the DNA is TGTGCCAGCAGCTTTCGGGACATCTCCTACGAGCAGTACTTC. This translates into CASSFRDISYEQYF.

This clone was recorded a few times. CDR3 bases: TGTGCCAGCAGTAACCCTAATCTAGCAGCAGAGACCCAGTACTTC. This encodes CASSNPNLAAETQYF. The V and J genes are TRBV6-1 and TRBJ2-5, with D perhaps TRBD2 (5 bases). Germline CDR1 MNHNS, CDR2 SASEGT. The CDR3 loop spans 15 amino acids. The germline V and J ends were trimmed by 5 bases and 4 bases, with 17 bases remaining between them.